This T cell receptor (beta chain) was identified during a study of T cell responses to AZD1222 COVID-19 vaccine. Overall study findings and caveats: Spike was spanned by vaccine-associated CD4 TCRs, which were dominant at 160-218 and 743-854. Receipt of two AZD1222 doses was followed by a rise in Spike-specific TCR breadth and depth.

TCRdb keeps only in-frame clones here, not all; method: immunoSEQ multiplex PCR. Among 130,000 or so clones, under 95% were seen once, and the ten largest hold approximately 8%. Points on this clone: Its antigen is not identified.

Germline lookup yields CDR1 ENHRY and CDR2 SYGVKD. V lost 10 bases and J lost 7; bases outside the gene matches: 8. The CDR3 is 13 residues long. The sample here was peripheral blood, taken 28 days after the second dose of the MenACWY control vaccine. The receptor's source is an adult who received the MenACWY meningococcal vaccine as a control. This chain connects TRBV10-3 to TRBJ2-4, with TRBD1 matching over 9 bases. The chain's CDR3 is CATQGQGENIQYF. CDR3 DNA: TGTGCCACCCAGGGACAGGGTGAGAACATTCAGTACTTC.